One and the same sample provided the 10 T cell receptor beta chains below, sequenced in a study of shared clonotypes between healthy human individuals. The table came from immunoSEQ multiplex PCR; TCRdb's copy has only in-frame clones and leaves some out. Of about 640,000 clones listed, 60% to 80% were seen once; the top ten hold less than 2%. Sequenced: memory CD4+ T cells sorted from blood. Subset meaning: CD45RA-negative fraction. The receptor source for this set is a woman between 25 and 40 years old in good health.

V is TRBV6-5 and J is TRBJ2-7; a possible D gene is TRBD2 (6 bases). This CDR3 comprises 14 residues. Germline values: CDR1 MNHEY, CDR2 SVGAGI. V was pared by 2 bases and J by 1 base, with 9 bases between. The CDR3 spells CASSYLEGSYEQYF. In DNA, the CDR3 is TGTGCCAGCAGTTACCTGGAGGGGTCCTACGAGCAGTACTTC.

CDR3 sequence (DNA): TGTGCCAGCAGTAGTGGAGGGCACCCCGGAAACACCATATATTTT. Its protein product is CASSSGGHPGNTIYF. This sequence joins TRBV6-1 and TRBJ1-3; no clear D gene. Germline V lookup: CDR1 MNHNS, CDR2 SASEGT. The CDR3 has 15 amino acids. Trimming cost V 5 bases and J 4 bases, with 15 bases left between them.

J is TRBJ1-2 and V is TRBV2; possibly TRBD1 for D (5 bases). V was trimmed by 5 bases and J by 8 bases, leaving 15 bases between them. The germline V gene encodes CDR1 SNHLY and CDR2 FYNNEI. The length of the CDR3 is 13 residues. CDR3 sequence (DNA): TGTGCCAGCAGTCAGGGACTCGAGGGGGGCTACACCTTC. Translating it yields CASSQGLEGGYTF.

A note on this clone: This CDR3 is also generated by other DNA sequences in the sample. The V and J genes are TRBV6-6 and TRBJ1-4, with 9 positions matching TRBD1. CDR1 MNHNY and CDR2 SVGAGI come from the germline V gene (reference sequence). This CDR3 has 14 residues. Trimming at V came to 6 bases and at J to 8 bases, leaving 7 bases not matched to a gene. The CDR3 loop reads CASSYGTGREKLFF. In nucleotides, the CDR3 is TGTGCCAGCAGCTACGGGACAGGGCGGGAAAAACTGTTTTTT.

V is TRBV6-5 and J is TRBJ2-7, with 10 bases that match TRBD1. In germline, CDR1 is MNHEY, CDR2 SVGAGI. The J segment lost 5 bases and the V segment lost 0 bases, leaving 4 bases of the junction unmatched. CDR3 length equals 15 residues. The CDR3 nucleotides are TGTGCCAGCAGTTACTCAGGGGACAGGGGCCACGAGCAGTACTTC. Amino acid sequence: CASSYSGDRGHEQYF.

The chain employs TRBV19 and TRBJ1-4; the D gene is possibly TRBD1 (5 bases). Germline assignment: CDR1 LNHDA and CDR2 SQIVND (reference sequence). The CDR3 totals 15 residues. The V gene lost 3 bases and the J gene lost 3 bases, with 11 bases spanning the gap. In DNA, the CDR3 is TGTGCCAGTAGTATCATTGGGACTCCTAATGAAAAACTGTTTTTT. It is translated as CASSIIGTPNEKLFF.

The chain has TRBV7-2 and TRBJ1-1; D is undetermined. The V gene lost 5 bases and the J gene lost 1 base, with 8 bases spanning the gap. This CDR3 comprises 13 residues. CDR1 is SGHTA and CDR2 is FQGNSA in the germline V gene. This CDR3 reads CASSPIGNTEAFF. The CDR3 region has the DNA TGTGCCAGCAGCCCTATCGGGAACACTGAAGCTTTCTTT. The variable domain in full, completed from reference TRBV7-2 and TRBJ1-1, reads GAGVSQSPSNKVTEKGKDVELRCDPISGHTALYWYRQSLGQGLEFLIYFQGNSAPDKSGLPSDRFSAERTGGSVSTLTIQRTQQEDSAVYLCASSPIGNTEAFFGQGTRLTVV.

This clone has a handful of counts. The rearrangement uses TRBV7-2 and TRBJ2-4; perhaps TRBD2 as D (6 bases). The CDR3 sequence is 14 residues long. Germline CDR1 SGHTA, CDR2 FQGNSA. With 5 bases removed from V and 7 bases from J, the gap between germline ends came to 15 bases. CDR3 nucleotides: TGTGCCAGCAGCCTAAAAGGCCGGGGGAACATTCAGTACTTC. Protein sequence: CASSLKGRGNIQYF.

V gene TRBV18 combines with J gene TRBJ2-5; D possibly corresponds to TRBD2 (6 bases). This CDR3 comprises 15 residues. Germline CDR1 is KGHSH and CDR2 is LQKENI. V lost 0 bases, J lost 4 bases, and 12 bases lay in between. For the CDR3, the DNA is TGTGCCAGCTCACCACCGACTAGAGACGGAGAGACCCAGTACTTC. The encoded protein is CASSPPTRDGETQYF.

The chain carries TRBV7-2 and TRBJ2-7, with unresolved D. V lost 5 bases and J lost 1, with 12 bases in between. Looked up from germline, CDR1 is SGHTA and CDR2 is FQGNSA. This CDR3 region has 14 residues. Here the CDR3 reads CASSVGGGSYEQYF. The CDR3 coding sequence is TGTGCCAGCAGCGTGGGTGGTGGTTCCTACGAGCAGTACTTC.